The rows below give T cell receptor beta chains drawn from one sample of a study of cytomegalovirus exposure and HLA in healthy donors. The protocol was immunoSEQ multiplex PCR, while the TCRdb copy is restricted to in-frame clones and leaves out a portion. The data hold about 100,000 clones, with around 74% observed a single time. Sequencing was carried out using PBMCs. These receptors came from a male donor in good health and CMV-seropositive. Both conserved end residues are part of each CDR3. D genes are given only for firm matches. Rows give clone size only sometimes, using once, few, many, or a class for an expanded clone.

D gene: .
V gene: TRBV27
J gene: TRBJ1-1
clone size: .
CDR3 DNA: TGTGCCAGCAGTTTCTTGACCAGGGTCGGCTCGGACACTGAAGCTTTCTTT
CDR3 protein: CASSFLTRVGSDTEAFF

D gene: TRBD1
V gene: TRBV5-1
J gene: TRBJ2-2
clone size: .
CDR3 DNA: TGCGCCAGCAGCTGGACCGGGACAGGGAATACCGGGGAGCTGTTTTTT
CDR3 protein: CASSWTGTGNTGELFF

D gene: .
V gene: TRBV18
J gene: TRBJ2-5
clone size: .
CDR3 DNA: TGTGCCAGCTCACGACCGGGCGAGACCCAGTACTTC
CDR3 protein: CASSRPGETQYF

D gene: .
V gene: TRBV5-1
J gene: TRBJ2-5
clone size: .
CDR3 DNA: TGCGCCAGCAGCTTGGGAGGCAACCAAGAGACCCAGTACTTC
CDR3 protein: CASSLGGNQETQYF

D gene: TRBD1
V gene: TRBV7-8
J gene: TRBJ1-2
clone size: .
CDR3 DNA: TGTGCCAGCAGCAGGACAGGGGGTTCCTATGGCTACACCTTC
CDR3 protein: CASSRTGGSYGYTF

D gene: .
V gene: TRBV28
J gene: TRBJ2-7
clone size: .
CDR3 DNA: TGTGCCAGCTATGACCCTTCCTTCCGGGCGGGGAACGAGCAGTACTTC
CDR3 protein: CASYDPSFRAGNEQYF

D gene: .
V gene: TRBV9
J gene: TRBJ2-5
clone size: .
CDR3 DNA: TGTGCCAGCAGCGTAGGAGCCTCAGGGGAAGTGGAAGAGCAGTACTTC
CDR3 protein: CASSVGASGEVEEQYF

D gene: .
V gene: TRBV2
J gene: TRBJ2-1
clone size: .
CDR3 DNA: TGTGCCAGTTACGGTGGGCGCAATGAGCAGTTCTTC
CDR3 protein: CASYGGRNEQFF

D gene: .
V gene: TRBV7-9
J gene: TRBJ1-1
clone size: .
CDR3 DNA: TGTGCCAGCAGCCTACCCGGGAGAGATGAAGCTTTCTTT
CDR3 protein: CASSLPGRDEAFF

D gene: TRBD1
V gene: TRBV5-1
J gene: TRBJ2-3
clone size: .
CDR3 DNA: TGCGCCAGCAGCGTCAGACAGGGGGCAGATACGCAGTATTTT
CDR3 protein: CASSVRQGADTQYF

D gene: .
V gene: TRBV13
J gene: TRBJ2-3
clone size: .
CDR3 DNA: TGTGCCAGCATCGGATCTGGACTACCCCTCACAGATACGCAGTATTTT
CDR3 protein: CASIGSGLPLTDTQYF

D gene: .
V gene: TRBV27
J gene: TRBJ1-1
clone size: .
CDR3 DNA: TGTGCCAGCAGATTGAACAGGGCCACTGAAGCTTTCTTT
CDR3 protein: CASRLNRATEAFF

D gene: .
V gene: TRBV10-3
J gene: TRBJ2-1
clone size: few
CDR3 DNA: TGTGCCATCAGTGAGTCGGGTAGGAGAGGCGATGAGCAGTTCTTC
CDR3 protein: CAISESGRRGDEQFF

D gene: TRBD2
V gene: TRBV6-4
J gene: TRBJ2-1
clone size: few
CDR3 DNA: TGTGCCAGCAGCAGCGGGGAAAACAATGAGCAGTTCTTC
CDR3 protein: CASSSGENNEQFF

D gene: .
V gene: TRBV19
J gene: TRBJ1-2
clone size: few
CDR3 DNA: TGTGCCAGTAGTGCGTTAGACAGGAACTATGGCTACACCTTC
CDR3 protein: CASSALDRNYGYTF

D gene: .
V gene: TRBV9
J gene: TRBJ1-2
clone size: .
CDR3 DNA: TGTGCCAGCAGCGCCCCGGCTGGACACCCCCTGAATGATGGCTACACCTTC
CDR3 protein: CASSAPAGHPLNDGYTF

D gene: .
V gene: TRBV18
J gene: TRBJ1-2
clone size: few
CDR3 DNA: TGTGCCAGCTCCCCTTTGGGGCAGGCGCTTAACTATGGCTACACCTTC
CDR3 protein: CASSPLGQALNYGYTF

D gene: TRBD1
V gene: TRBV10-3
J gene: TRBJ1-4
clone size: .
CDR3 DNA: TGTGCCATCAGACCGACAGGGGAGAAGGAAAAACTGTTTTTT
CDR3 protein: CAIRPTGEKEKLFF

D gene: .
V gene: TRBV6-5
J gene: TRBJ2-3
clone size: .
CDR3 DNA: TGTGCCAGCAGTTACGGGGGCCATACGCAGTATTTT
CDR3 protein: CASSYGGHTQYF

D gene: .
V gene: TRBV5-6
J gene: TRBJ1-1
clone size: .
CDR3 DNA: TGTGCCAGCAGCCCCGAGTCGAACACTGAAGCTTTCTTT
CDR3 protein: CASSPESNTEAFF

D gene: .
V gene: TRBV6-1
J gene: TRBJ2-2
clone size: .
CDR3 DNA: TGTGCCAGCAGTCATGGTCGGACCGGGGAGCTGTTTTTT
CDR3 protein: CASSHGRTGELFF

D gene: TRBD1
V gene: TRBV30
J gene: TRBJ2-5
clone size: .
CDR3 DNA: TGTGCCTGGAGTCGACAGGGTGGGGAGACCCAGTACTTC
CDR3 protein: CAWSRQGGETQYF

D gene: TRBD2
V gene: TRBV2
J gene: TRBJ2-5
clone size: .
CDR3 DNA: TGTGCCAGCAGTGAATTGAGCGGGGGGGACCAAGAGACCCAGTACTTC
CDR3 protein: CASSELSGGDQETQYF

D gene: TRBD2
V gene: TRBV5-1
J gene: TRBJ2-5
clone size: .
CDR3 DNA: TGCGCCAGCAGCGCGGCCGGGGGGGGCGGTGAGACCCAGTACTTC
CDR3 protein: CASSAAGGGGETQYF

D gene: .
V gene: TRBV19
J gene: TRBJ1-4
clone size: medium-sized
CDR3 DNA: TGTGCCAGTAGTACCCAGGGGTTAAATGAAAAACTGTTTTTT
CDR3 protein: CASSTQGLNEKLFF

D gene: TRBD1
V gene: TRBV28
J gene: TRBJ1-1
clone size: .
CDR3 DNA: TGTGCCGGGAGGCAGGGGGGATTACTGAACACTGAAGCTTTCTTT
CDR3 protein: CAGRQGGLLNTEAFF

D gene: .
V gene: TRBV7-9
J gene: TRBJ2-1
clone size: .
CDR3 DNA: TGTGCCAGCAGCCCACTTAGAGGGGGCTACAATGAGCAGTTCTTC
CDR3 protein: CASSPLRGGYNEQFF

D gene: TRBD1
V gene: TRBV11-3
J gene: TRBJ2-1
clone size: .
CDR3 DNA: TGTGCCAGCAGAAGACAGGGTTCCTACAATGAGCAGTTCTTC
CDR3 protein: CASRRQGSYNEQFF

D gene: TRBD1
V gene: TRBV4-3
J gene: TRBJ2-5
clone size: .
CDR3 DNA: TGCGCCAGCAGCCAAAATCTCGGCACAGGGGGAGGAGAGACCCAGTACTTC
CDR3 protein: CASSQNLGTGGGETQYF

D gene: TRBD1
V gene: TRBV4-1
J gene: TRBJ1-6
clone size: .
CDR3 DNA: TGCGCCAGCAGCCAAGATCGACAGGGGATTTCACCCCTCCACTTT
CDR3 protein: CASSQDRQGISPLHF

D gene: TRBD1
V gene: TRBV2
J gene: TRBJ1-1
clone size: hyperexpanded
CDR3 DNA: TGTGCCAGCAGCACTGGACAGGGTACTGAAGCTTTCTTT
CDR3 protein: CASSTGQGTEAFF

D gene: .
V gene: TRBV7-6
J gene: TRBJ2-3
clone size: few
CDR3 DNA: TGTGCCAGCAGCTCCACGCAGGGGAAGGGACCAGATACGCAGTATTTT
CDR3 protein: CASSSTQGKGPDTQYF

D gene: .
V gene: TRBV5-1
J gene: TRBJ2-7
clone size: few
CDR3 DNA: TGCGCCAGCAGCGTCCGCCCCGGGACCTACGAGCAGTACTTC
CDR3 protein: CASSVRPGTYEQYF

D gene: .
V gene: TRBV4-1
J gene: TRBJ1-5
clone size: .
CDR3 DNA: TGCGCCAGCAGCCAAGATTTTCAAGAGGGTCAGCCCCAGCATTTT
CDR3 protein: CASSQDFQEGQPQHF

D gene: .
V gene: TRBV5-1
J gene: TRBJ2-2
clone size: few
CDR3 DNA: TGCGCCAGCACGCCAGGGGCGAACACCGGGGAGCTGTTTTTT
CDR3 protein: CASTPGANTGELFF

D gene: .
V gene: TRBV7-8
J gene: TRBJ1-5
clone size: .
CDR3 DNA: TGTGCCAGCAGCGAAGACGGGGTTCGGCCCCAGCATTTT
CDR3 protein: CASSEDGVRPQHF

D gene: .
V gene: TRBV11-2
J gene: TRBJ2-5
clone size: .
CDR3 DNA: TGTGCCAGCAGCTACAGAAGCTCCGAGACCCAGTACTTC
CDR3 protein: CASSYRSSETQYF

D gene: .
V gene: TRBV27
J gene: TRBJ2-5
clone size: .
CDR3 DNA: TGTGCCAGCAGTTTATCTCGGGGGGAGACCCAGTACTTC
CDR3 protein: CASSLSRGETQYF

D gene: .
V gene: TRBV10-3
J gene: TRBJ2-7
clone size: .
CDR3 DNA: TGTGCCACCAAGGGGGGGGACACCTACGAGCAGTACTTC
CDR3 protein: CATKGGDTYEQYF

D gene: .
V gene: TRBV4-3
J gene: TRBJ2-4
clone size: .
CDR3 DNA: TGCGCCAGCAGCCAAGGCCCGCAGGGGAGGGTCGCCAAAAACATTCAGTACTTC
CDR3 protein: CASSQGPQGRVAKNIQYF

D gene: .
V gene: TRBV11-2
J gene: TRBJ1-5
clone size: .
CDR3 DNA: TGTGCCAGCAGCTTTTTTTCGTCGCCCGGGGAGTATAGCAATCAGCCCCAGCATTTT
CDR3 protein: CASSFFSSPGEYSNQPQHF

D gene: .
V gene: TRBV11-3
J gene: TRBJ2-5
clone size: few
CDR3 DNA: TGTGCCAGCAGCTTAGGCGCTCTGGAGACCCAGTACTTC
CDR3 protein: CASSLGALETQYF

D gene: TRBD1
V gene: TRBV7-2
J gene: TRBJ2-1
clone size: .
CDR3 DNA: TGTGCCAGCAGCCTTCAGACAGGGTTTGCCCACAATGAGCAGTTCTTC
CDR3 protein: CASSLQTGFAHNEQFF

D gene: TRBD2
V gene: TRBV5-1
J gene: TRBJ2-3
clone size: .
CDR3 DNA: TGCGCCAGCAGCTTGTCTCGGGGGGGCACAGATACGCAGTATTTT
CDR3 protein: CASSLSRGGTDTQYF